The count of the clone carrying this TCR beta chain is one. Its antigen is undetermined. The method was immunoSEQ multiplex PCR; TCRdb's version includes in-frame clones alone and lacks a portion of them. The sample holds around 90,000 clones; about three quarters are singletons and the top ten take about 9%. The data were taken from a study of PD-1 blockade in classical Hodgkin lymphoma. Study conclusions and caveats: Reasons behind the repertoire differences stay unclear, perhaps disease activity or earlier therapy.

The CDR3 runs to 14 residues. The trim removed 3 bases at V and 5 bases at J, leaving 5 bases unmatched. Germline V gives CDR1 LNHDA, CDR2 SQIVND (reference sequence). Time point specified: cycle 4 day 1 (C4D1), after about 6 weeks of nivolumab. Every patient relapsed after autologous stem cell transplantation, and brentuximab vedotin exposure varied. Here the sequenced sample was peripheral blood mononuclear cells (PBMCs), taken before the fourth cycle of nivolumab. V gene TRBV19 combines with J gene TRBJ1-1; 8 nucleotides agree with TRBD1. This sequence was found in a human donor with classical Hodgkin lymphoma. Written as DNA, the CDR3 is TGTGCCAGTAGTATGCAGGGGGCGCAGACTGAAGCTTTCTTT. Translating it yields CASSMQGAQTEAFF.